The 19 T cell receptor beta chains given below trace back to one sample, sequenced in a study of shared clonotypes between healthy human individuals. Sequencing used immunoSEQ multiplex PCR; TCRdb keeps in-frame clones, though not all of them. The table has over 400,000 clones, 90% to 96% seen once; the top ten hold 0.055% to 0.075%. The sample consisted of naive CD4+ T cells sorted from blood. As to subset: CD45RA+ positively selected. The receptor source for this set is a woman aged 25 to 45 in good health.

The gene calls are TRBV4-1 and TRBJ1-2, with 7 bases lining up with TRBD1. CDR1 and CDR2 from the germline V gene are MGHRA and YSYEKL. CDR3 length: 16 amino acids. V gave up 3 bases and J gave up 3 bases; unmatched junction bases: 10. CDR3 sequence reads: CASSQGSGGRYYGYTF. DNA for the CDR3: TGCGCCAGCAGCCAGGGGTCAGGGGGAAGGTACTATGGCTACACCTTC.

V is TRBV5-1 and J is TRBJ1-2; 7 positions agree with TRBD1. This CDR3 contains 16 residues. V lost 2 bases and J lost 2; bases outside the gene matches: 9. Germline V gene data show CDR1 as SGHRS and CDR2 as YFSETQ. CDR3 in amino acids: CASSLIPTTGNYGYTF. In DNA form, the CDR3 reads TGCGCCAGCAGCTTAATTCCGACGACAGGGAACTATGGCTACACCTTC.

The DNA of the CDR3 is TGTGCCAGCTCACCAGGGACAGGGGCGCAGTATTTT. Its protein is CASSPGTGAQYF. This rearrangement joins TRBV18 to TRBJ2-3, with 10 bases matching TRBD1. In germline, CDR1 is KGHSH, CDR2 LQKENI. J was trimmed by 10 bases and V by 2 bases; bases with no gene match: 0. The CDR3 runs 12 residues.

The rearrangement joins TRBV15 to TRBJ2-7; TRBD1 aligns across 9 bases. CDR1 is LNHNV, CDR2 YYDKDF, per germline (reference sequence). The V and J ends lost 5 bases and 2 bases, in that order; junction bases with no gene match: 10. CDR3 size: 16 residues. The DNA of the CDR3 is TGTGCCACCAGCGGGGTTCCGGGACAGGGCGCCTACGAGCAGTACTTC. This sequence encodes CATSGVPGQGAYEQYF.

The chain links TRBV15 to TRBJ2-7; the match to TRBD1 covers 8 bases. CDR1 is LNHNV and CDR2 is YYDKDF in the germline V gene (reference sequence). The CDR3 contains 17 residues. The V and J ends lost 2 bases and 1 base, in that order; junction bases with no gene match: 10. For the CDR3, the DNA is TGTGCCACCAGCAGACATTGGACAGGGCTTAGTTCCTACGAGCAGTACTTC. As protein: CATSRHWTGLSSYEQYF.

The CDR3 loop is CASSIDLWTSSKAEAFF. CDR3 in DNA: TGTGCCAGTAGTATAGACCTATGGACGTCTTCAAAGGCTGAAGCTTTCTTT. The V call is TRBV19, the J call TRBJ1-1; no reliable D call. CDR3 length: 17 residues. V dropped 0 bases and J dropped 6 bases, with 20 bases sitting between them. The germline CDR1 and CDR2 sequences are LNHDA and SQIVND (reference sequence).

This chain connects TRBV7-9 to TRBJ1-4; 8 nucleotides line up with TRBD1. This CDR3 is built from 15 residues. The junction had 9 bases not matched to a gene; V was cut back by 5 bases and J by 7 bases. Germline CDR1 and CDR2: SEHNR and FQNEAQ (reference sequence). The CDR3 is CASSEPTGAREKLFF. CDR3 in DNA: TGTGCCAGCAGCGAACCGACAGGGGCGCGTGAAAAACTGTTTTTT. The whole variable domain, filled in from reference TRBV7-9 and TRBJ1-4, reads DTGVSQNPRHKITKRGQNVTFRCDPISEHNRLYWYRQTLGQGPEFLTYFQNEAQLEKSRLLSDRFSAERPKGSFSTLEIQRTEQGDSAMYLCASSEPTGAREKLFFGSGTQLSVL.

The chain has TRBV5-6 and TRBJ1-1; D remains unclear. This CDR3 spans 11 amino acids. Germline values: CDR1 SGHDT, CDR2 YYEEEE. V dropped 6 bases and J dropped 6 bases, with 9 bases sitting between them. The CDR3 protein is CASTGEAEAFF. As DNA, the CDR3 is TGTGCCAGCACCGGGGAGGCTGAAGCTTTCTTT.

V and J are TRBV28 and TRBJ1-4; D is unclear. The CDR3 runs 14 residues. Germline CDR1 and CDR2: MDHEN and SYDVKM. Trimming stripped 0 bases from V and 5 bases from J, with 7 bases between. The chain's CDR3 is CASSLWGRNEKLFF. The CDR3 coding sequence is TGTGCCAGCAGTTTATGGGGCCGAAATGAAAAACTGTTTTTT. The variable domain in full, with the rest retrieved from reference TRBV28 and TRBJ1-4, is DVKVTQSSRYLVKRTGEKVFLECVQDMDHENMFWYRQDPGLGLRLIYFSYDVKMKEKGDIPEGYSVSREKKERFSLILESASTNQTSMYLCASSLWGRNEKLFFGSGTQLSVL.

A few counts support this clone. The gene calls are TRBV6-4 and TRBJ2-3; 8 bases are shared with TRBD1. Germline-derived CDR1 and CDR2 are MRHNA and SNTAGT. V lost 6 bases to trimming and J lost 6 bases; unmatched junction nucleotides: 8. The CDR3 runs 14 residues. The CDR3: CASSPGQGIDTQYF. CDR3 DNA: TGTGCCAGCAGCCCCGGACAGGGTATCGATACGCAGTATTTT.

The V gene is TRBV10-3, the J gene TRBJ1-2, with 7 bases identical to TRBD1. This CDR3 region has 14 residues. Germline CDR1 is ENHRY and CDR2 is SYGVKD. V lost 4 bases to trimming and J lost 6 bases; unmatched junction nucleotides: 8. The chain's CDR3 is CAISGNRGTDGYTF. In nucleotides, the CDR3 is TGTGCCATCAGTGGGAACAGGGGAACGGATGGCTACACCTTC.

V usage is TRBV27 and J usage is TRBJ2-1; 10 nucleotides align to TRBD2. Germline CDR1 is MNHEY and CDR2 is SMNVEV (reference sequence). J was trimmed by 5 bases and V by 4 bases; bases with no gene match: 11. The CDR3 length is 17 residues. For the CDR3, the DNA is TGTGCCAGCAGTTACCCGACTGGGAGCGGGAGGGACAATGAGCAGTTCTTC. As protein: CASSYPTGSGRDNEQFF.

The CDR3 DNA sequence: TGTGCCAGCAGCTTAGTTGTTTCTAGCACAGATACGCAGTATTTT. Protein product: CASSLVVSSTDTQYF. The J gene is TRBJ2-3, the V gene TRBV7-7, with D unclear. Germline V gene lookup returns CDR1 SSHAT and CDR2 FNYEAQ (reference sequence). The CDR3 is 15 amino acids. V gave up 1 base and J gave up 0 bases, with 8 bases separating them.

The genes are TRBV18 and TRBJ2-1; perhaps TRBD1 as D (6 bases). Germline assignment: CDR1 KGHSH and CDR2 LQKENI. The CDR3 has 14 residues. Trimming took off 2 bases at V and 6 bases at J, with 11 bases between the two ends. Written as DNA, the CDR3 is TGTGCCAGCTCACCAAGACAGGACCTCAATGAGCAGTTCTTC. This translates into CASSPRQDLNEQFF.

This chain uses TRBV5-1 with TRBJ2-1, with 7 positions matching TRBD2. V was clipped by 0 bases and J by 6 bases; unmatched bases: 6. The germline gives CDR1 SGHRS, CDR2 YFSETQ. The CDR3 consists of 15 residues. The CDR3 nucleotides read TGCGCCAGCAGCTTGGTCGCAGGGACTATCAATGAGCAGTTCTTC. It specifies CASSLVAGTINEQFF. Together with reference TRBV5-1 and TRBJ2-1, the CDR3 gives the full variable domain: KAGVTQTPRYLIKTRGQQVTLSCSPISGHRSVSWYQQTPGQGLQFLFEYFSETQRNKGNFPGRFSGRQFSNSRSEMNVSTLELGDSALYLCASSLVAGTINEQFFGPGTRLTVL.

CDR3 protein: CASSLGGGTGNPNEQYF. The DNA of the CDR3 is TGTGCCAGCAGCTTGGGGGGGGGAACGGGCAACCCCAACGAGCAGTACTTC. This chain uses TRBV5-4 with TRBJ2-7, with 7 bases matching TRBD2. Germline V lookup: CDR1 SGHNT, CDR2 YYREEE (reference sequence). V was pared by 0 bases and J by 5 bases, with 14 bases of the junction left unmatched. This CDR3 spans 17 amino acids.

The gene calls are TRBV7-6 and TRBJ1-4, with TRBD1 as a possible D gene (5 bases). The CDR3 contains 13 residues. Germline V gene data show CDR1 as SGHVS and CDR2 as FNYEAQ. V lost 4 bases and J lost 8, with 11 bases in between. The CDR3 bases are TGTGCCAGCAGCTCAGGGTTTTTCGAAAAACTGTTTTTT. It translates to CASSSGFFEKLFF.

The rearrangement joins TRBV1 to TRBJ2-1; the D call in the table, TRBD2, was not verified against the DNA. TRBV1 is a pseudogene. The CDR3 is made up of 17 amino acids. CDR3 nucleotides: TGCACCAGCAGCCAAGATGGGTCGCGGGAGGGCCAGAGCGAGCAGTTCTTC. Residues: CTSSQDGSREGQSEQFF.

J is TRBJ2-7 and V is TRBV28, with D maybe TRBD2 (5 bases). Deletions cut 7 bases from V and 0 bases from J, with 31 bases between. Germline V gives CDR1 MDHEN, CDR2 SYDVKM. The CDR3 spans 20 residues. This CDR3 reads CASMGSSTRAGVFYSYEQYF. The CDR3 nucleotides are TGTGCCAGCATGGGTTCCAGTACAAGGGCCGGGGTCTTTTACTCCTACGAGCAGTACTTC. Filled out from reference TRBV28 and TRBJ2-7, the complete variable domain reads DVKVTQSSRYLVKRTGEKVFLECVQDMDHENMFWYRQDPGLGLRLIYFSYDVKMKEKGDIPEGYSVSREKKERFSLILESASTNQTSMYLCASMGSSTRAGVFYSYEQYFGPGTRLTVT.